A selection of T cell receptor beta chains follows, all from one sample in a study of cytomegalovirus exposure and HLA in healthy donors. The assay was immunoSEQ multiplex PCR, and TCRdb's table has in-frame clones only and misses some. The table shows 160,000 or so clones, with roughly 80% occurring only once. What was sequenced was PBMCs. The origin of the receptors is a man aged 50 or older in good health and CMV-seropositive. The CDR3 runs from the conserved cysteine through the conserved F or W. Clone size is stated in some rows and not others, as once, few, many or a class when expanded.

clone_size: NA; v_call: TRBV7-9; cdr3_aa: CAEPGPSGGYDQETQYF
clone_size: NA; v_call: TRBV18; cdr3_aa: CASSSTGATEAFF
clone_size: NA; v_call: TRBV4-2; cdr3_aa: CASSPSGTVNYEQYF
clone_size: NA; v_call: TRBV18; cdr3_aa: CASSPPPGLGYTF
clone_size: NA; v_call: TRBV19; cdr3_aa: CASSSQGGAGEAFF
clone_size: NA; v_call: TRBV11-3; cdr3_aa: CASSLEAKETQYF
clone_size: once; v_call: TRBV27; cdr3_aa: CASSSRDRGFYEQYF
clone_size: NA; v_call: TRBV5-4; cdr3_aa: CASSYPHTEAFF
clone_size: NA; v_call: TRBV10-1; cdr3_aa: CASSRTGGHEAFF
clone_size: few; v_call: TRBV7-9; cdr3_aa: CASTIIQKASGQETQYF
clone_size: NA; v_call: TRBV7-6; cdr3_aa: CASSLGPAGDSTDTQYF
clone_size: NA; v_call: TRBV29-1; cdr3_aa: CSVAGLAGVNNEQFF
clone_size: NA; v_call: TRBV4-3; cdr3_aa: CASSQEVAGGGETQYF
clone_size: NA; v_call: TRBV7-2; cdr3_aa: CASSPREAQYF
clone_size: NA; v_call: TRBV4-3; cdr3_aa: CASSPLGNSPLHF
clone_size: NA; v_call: TRBV28; cdr3_aa: CASRRGGTGFTGNTIYF
clone_size: NA; v_call: TRBV6-4; cdr3_aa: CASSDGGGAGDTQYF
clone_size: NA; v_call: TRBV20-1; cdr3_aa: CSARQGTFF
clone_size: once; v_call: TRBV6-1; cdr3_aa: CASSETRQGAFTGELFF
clone_size: few; v_call: TRBV5-4; cdr3_aa: CASSLARANTDTQYF
clone_size: NA; v_call: TRBV2; cdr3_aa: CAGGTSGGFSSTDTQYF
clone_size: NA; v_call: TRBV7-7; cdr3_aa: CASSLMASGDTGTGELFF
clone_size: NA; v_call: TRBV10-3; cdr3_aa: CAISAGGGETQYF
clone_size: NA; v_call: TRBV5-6; cdr3_aa: CASSPPRTGGSYEQYF
clone_size: NA; v_call: TRBV9; cdr3_aa: CASSPSSNSIYEQYF
clone_size: NA; v_call: TRBV7-2; cdr3_aa: CASSSGQGVQPQHF
clone_size: NA; v_call: TRBV5-6; cdr3_aa: CASSLGLQETQYF
clone_size: many; v_call: TRBV5-4; cdr3_aa: CASSLGGVSTDTQYF
clone_size: once; v_call: TRBV5-1; cdr3_aa: CASSYAGGREQFF
clone_size: NA; v_call: TRBV10-3; cdr3_aa: CAISESLGGTGNQPQHF
clone_size: NA; v_call: TRBV27; cdr3_aa: CASSLSLGVIGGEQYF
clone_size: NA; v_call: TRBV11-2; cdr3_aa: CAGSLAQGNTEAFF
clone_size: few; v_call: TRBV6-4; cdr3_aa: CASSRDWAGELFF
clone_size: NA; v_call: TRBV18; cdr3_aa: CASSPSSYEQYF
clone_size: NA; v_call: TRBV28; cdr3_aa: CASRLGTPNTEAFF
clone_size: NA; v_call: TRBV11-3; cdr3_aa: CASSLTGRTYEQYF
clone_size: NA; v_call: TRBV6-5; cdr3_aa: CASSSSGQGYEQYF
clone_size: NA; v_call: TRBV6-5; cdr3_aa: CASRPPGGTDTQYF
clone_size: NA; v_call: TRBV28; cdr3_aa: CASTTPGLSTEAFF
clone_size: NA; v_call: TRBV7-9; cdr3_aa: CASSLGARETQYF
clone_size: NA; v_call: TRBV2; cdr3_aa: CASSVIRGSYEQYF
clone_size: NA; v_call: TRBV10-3; cdr3_aa: CAISDPGGRRGGSYF
clone_size: NA; v_call: TRBV21-1; cdr3_aa: CATLWDRGLETQYF
clone_size: NA; v_call: TRBV7-6; cdr3_aa: CASSSGYGQPQHF
clone_size: NA; v_call: TRBV15; cdr3_aa: CATSRDVGLRDEQYF
clone_size: NA; v_call: TRBV6-1; cdr3_aa: CASTGPWARTDTQYF
clone_size: few; v_call: TRBV7-2; cdr3_aa: CASSLVVGGKGFYGYTF
clone_size: NA; v_call: TRBV4-3; cdr3_aa: CASSPERQGFGTEAFF
clone_size: NA; v_call: TRBV6-5; cdr3_aa: CASSYGPHGGNTIYF